A single sample is the source of the 32 T cell receptor beta chains below, sequenced in a study of read filtering for tumor transcriptome and immune sequencing. Molecular barcoded adaptors covering alpha/delta and beta/gamma chains were used on roughly 400 ng RNA. Each CDR3 protein is one row after TCRdb ran MiXCR on the reads. Of approximately 90,000 distinct CDR3 sequences in the sample, approximately 13% were seen once. The specimen was a population of CD138-negative cells sorted from bone marrow. The receptor set was obtained from a donor older than 35 with multiple myeloma.

This clonotype was detected ten times or more. The chain links TRBV5-6 to TRBJ1-6; tentatively, D is TRBD1 (5 bases). The CDR3 is made up of 14 amino acids. Germline CDR1 reads SGHDT; CDR2 reads YYEEEE. Trimming took off 0 bases at V and 9 bases at J, with 10 bases between the two ends. CDR3 sequence: CASSLGGDASPLHF. The CDR3 DNA follows: TGTGCCAGCAGCTTGGGAGGGGACGCTTCACCCCTCCACTTT.

This clonotype was seen repeatedly, ten times or more. The chain combines TRBV7-2 with TRBJ2-3; TRBD2 agrees at 9 bases. V was pared by 4 bases and J by 6 bases, with 14 bases of the junction left unmatched. Germline V lookup: CDR1 SGHTA, CDR2 FQGNSA. This CDR3 is 17 amino acids long. The CDR3 nucleotides read TGTGCCAGCAGCTCCCGCCCGGCGGGAGGGACGCCCGATACGCAGTATTTT. Residues: CASSSRPAGGTPDTQYF.

The chain links TRBV29-1 to TRBJ2-1; 7 positions agree with TRBD2. The tail of the sequence fits TRBJ2-7 better, so the J call may be wrong. The CDR3 has 15 amino acids. Per germline, CDR1 SQVTM and CDR2 ANQGSEA. CDR3 in amino acids: CSVEGGTTFYNEQYF. In DNA, the CDR3 is TGCAGCGTTGAAGGCGGGACTACATTCTACAATGAGCAGTACTTC.

The table lists this clonotype with many counts. The chain combines TRBV7-9 with TRBJ2-1; 11 nucleotides line up with TRBD2. The germline gives CDR1 SEHNR, CDR2 FQNEAQ (reference sequence). The CDR3 is made up of 16 amino acids. J lost 6 bases, V lost 5 bases, and 9 bases had no gene match. The CDR3 loop is CASSVSTSGARNEQFF. The CDR3 DNA reads TGTGCCAGCAGCGTATCGACTAGCGGGGCGCGCAATGAGCAGTTCTTC.

This sequence joins TRBV30 and TRBJ1-1; D is undetermined. V gave up 4 bases and J gave up 6 bases, with 15 bases separating them. This CDR3 has 13 amino acids. Germline loops: CDR1 GTSNPN, CDR2 SVGIG (reference sequence). CDR3 in DNA: TGTGCCTGGAAGGCTGGGGAATTTTCTGAAGCTTTCTTT. Translation gives CAWKAGEFSEAFF.

This clonotype was observed at least ten times. The chain uses TRBV5-1 and TRBJ1-1, with TRBD1 matching 7 bases. The CDR3 sequence is 15 residues long. V shed 4 bases, J shed 3 bases, and the junction held 9 bases outside the gene matches. Germline CDR1 is SGHRS and CDR2 is YFSETQ. In DNA form, the CDR3 reads TGCGCCAGCAGCGCGTCGACAGGGCTGGACACTGAAGCTTTCTTT. Translating gives CASSASTGLDTEAFF.

In this sample, this clonotype turned up a few times. This chain joins TRBV5-5 and TRBJ2-1, with a possible D match to TRBD2 (6 bases). Trimming stripped 3 bases from V and 4 bases from J, with 20 bases between. Germline-derived CDR1 and CDR2 are SGHKS and YYEKEE (reference sequence). This CDR3 is built from 17 residues. In nucleotides, the CDR3 is TGTGCCAGCAGCTCCCTAGGTGGGGGGAATGGGTACAATGAGCAGTTCTTC. It specifies CASSSLGGGNGYNEQFF. Full variable domain (missing parts from reference TRBV5-5 and TRBJ2-1): DAGVTQSPTHLIKTRGQQVTLRCSPISGHKSVSWYQQVLGQGPQFIFQYYEKEERGRGNFPDRFSARQFPNYSSELNVNALLLGDSALYLCASSSLGGGNGYNEQFFGPGTRLTVL.

About this clonotype: A much larger clone differs from this one at a single base, so this may be a read error. This chain uses TRBV20-1 with TRBJ1-1, with D possibly TRBD1 on 6 matching bases. Per the germline V gene, CDR1 is DFQATT and CDR2 is SNEGSKA (reference sequence). The CDR3 is 13 residues long. CDR3 coding DNA: TGCAGTGCTAAAAGAGGGGGAAATACTGAAGCTCTCTTT. Translating gives CSAKRGGNTEALF.

This clonotype was picked up a small number of times. A read error is possible here, since a much larger clone lies one base away. The chain carries TRBV29-1 and TRBJ2-1; 9 nucleotides agree with TRBD2. The CDR3 is made up of 14 amino acids. CDR1 and CDR2 (germline): SQVTM, ANQGSEA. With V trimmed by 2 bases and J by 7 bases, 6 bases remained unmatched. CDR3 in DNA: TGCAGCGTTGAATCAGCGGGAGGTTCAAATGAGCAGTTCTTC. It translates to CSVESAGGSNEQFF.

This clonotype has more than one count but fewer than ten. A read error likely explains this, since a far larger clone differs by one base. The chain carries TRBV18 and TRBJ1-1; the D gene is possibly TRBD1 (6 bases). The CDR3 runs 14 residues. Germline lookup yields CDR1 KGHSH and CDR2 LQKENI. This CDR3 is CASSPDRNNSPLRF. The CDR3 region has the DNA TGTGCCAGCTCACCCGACAGGAACAATTCACCCCTCCGCTTT.

This clonotype was observed at least ten times. The gene calls are TRBV12-3 or TRBV12-4 and TRBJ2-6, with D possibly TRBD1 on 5 matching bases. V was trimmed by 5 bases and J by 2 bases, leaving 10 bases between them. There are 15 residues in the CDR3. The CDR3 loop reads CASSNRWTGANVLTF. CDR3 in DNA: TGTGCCAGCAGTAACAGGTGGACTGGGGCCAACGTCCTGACTTTC.

This clonotype was observed at least ten times. This chain links TRBV6-6 with TRBJ2-3; D is possibly TRBD2 (6 bases). This CDR3 has 13 amino acids. Germline V gene data show CDR1 as MNHNY and CDR2 as SVGAGI (reference sequence). Trimming left V 4 bases short and J 4 bases short, with 9 bases between. The CDR3 region is CASSFPGADTQYF. The CDR3 bases are TGTGCCAGCAGTTTTCCGGGGGCAGATACGCAGTATTTT.

The chain recombines TRBV2 with TRBJ1-2; possibly TRBD1 for D (6 bases). The germline V gene encodes CDR1 SNHLY and CDR2 FYNNEI. CDR3 length equals 15 residues. The V gene lost 7 bases and the J gene lost 4 bases, with 19 bases spanning the gap. The CDR3 coding sequence is TGTGCCAGCACCCCCGGACAGAGGAGTATCTATGGCTACACCTTC. This encodes CASTPGQRSIYGYTF.

This clonotype was counted ten times or more. The J gene is TRBJ1-1, the V gene TRBV19; 7 bases align to TRBD1. The CDR3 contains 13 residues. CDR1 and CDR2 (germline): LNHDA, SQIVND (reference sequence). J lost 8 bases, V lost 7 bases, and 10 bases had no gene match. CDR3 in amino acids: CASIGDRLWEAFF. In DNA, the CDR3 is TGTGCCAGTATTGGGGACAGACTTTGGGAAGCTTTCTTT.

In this sample, this clonotype turned up many times. The chain employs TRBV20-1 and TRBJ2-5; D uncertain. This CDR3 is built from 16 residues. Germline V lookup: CDR1 DFQATT, CDR2 SNEGSKA (reference sequence). Trimming took off 2 bases at V and 1 base at J, with 17 bases between the two ends. The CDR3 sequence is CSARPPHDGFQETQYF. The CDR3 DNA is TGCAGTGCTAGACCCCCCCACGACGGCTTCCAAGAGACCCAGTACTTC.

This clonotype was detected ten times or more. This chain uses TRBV5-1 with TRBJ1-1; D gene ambiguous. Trimming took off 4 bases at V and 0 bases at J, with 7 bases between the two ends. The germline gives CDR1 SGHRS, CDR2 YFSETQ. CDR3 length: 13 amino acids. The CDR3 loop reads CASSTGMNTEAFF. The CDR3 bases are TGCGCCAGCAGCACGGGGATGAACACTGAAGCTTTCTTT. Full variable domain (missing parts from reference TRBV5-1 and TRBJ1-1): KAGVTQTPRYLIKTRGQQVTLSCSPISGHRSVSWYQQTPGQGLQFLFEYFSETQRNKGNFPGRFSGRQFSNSRSEMNVSTLELGDSALYLCASSTGMNTEAFFGQGTRLTVV.

This clonotype was picked up many times. The chain combines TRBV28 with TRBJ2-6; D is perhaps TRBD2 (5 bases). The CDR3 is made up of 17 amino acids. CDR1 and CDR2 from the germline V gene are MDHEN and SYDVKM. The V end was cut by 4 bases, the J end by 0 bases, with 13 bases between. CDR3 sequence (DNA): TGTGCCAGCAGTTCGGGGTCCGCCAACTCTGGGGCCAACGTCCTGACTTTC. It specifies CASSSGSANSGANVLTF.

This clonotype was recorded many times. The chain combines TRBV5-1 with TRBJ1-1; D gene ambiguous. The V end was cut by 0 bases, the J end by 8 bases, with 11 bases between. The CDR3 is 13 residues long. Germline lookup yields CDR1 SGHRS and CDR2 YFSETQ. The CDR3 region has the DNA TGCGCCAGCAGCTTGGAGGGAAACGGCGAAGCTTTCTTT. This gives the protein CASSLEGNGEAFF. Based on the CDR3 plus reference TRBV5-1 and TRBJ1-1, the full variable domain is KAGVTQTPRYLIKTRGQQVTLSCSPISGHRSVSWYQQTPGQGLQFLFEYFSETQRNKGNFPGRFSGRQFSNSRSEMNVSTLELGDSALYLCASSLEGNGEAFFGQGTRLTVV.

This clonotype was found many times. This rearrangement joins TRBV5-1 to TRBJ2-1; 7 bases fit TRBD2. CDR1 is SGHRS and CDR2 is YFSETQ in the germline V gene. The V gene end was trimmed by 3 bases and the J gene end by 6 bases; junction bases not matched to a gene: 12. This CDR3 has 16 residues. The CDR3 bases are TGCGCCAGCAGCTCTGATATGGCGGGAGCCTCCAATGAGCAGTTCTTC. It specifies CASSSDMAGASNEQFF.

This clonotype was found many times. The DNA of the CDR3 is TGCAGCGTACTTGCCCTATATGGGGAAAACACTGAAGCTTTCTTT. This sequence encodes CSVLALYGENTEAFF. The rearrangement uses TRBV29-1 and TRBJ1-1, with D unclear. This CDR3 spans 15 amino acids. Per the germline V gene, CDR1 is SQVTM and CDR2 is ANQGSEA. Trimming shortened V by 6 bases and J by 2 bases, and 19 bases separated the two germline ends.

There are a few counts of this clonotype. The chain couples TRBV20-1 to TRBJ2-7; 8 bases are a match to TRBD1. With 0 bases clipped from V and 6 bases from J, the junction kept 4 bases outside the gene matches. The CDR3 runs to 13 residues. Germline values: CDR1 DFQATT, CDR2 SNEGSKA (reference sequence). The CDR3 DNA follows: TGCAGTGCTAGAGATGACAGGGGTCTCGAGCAGTACTTC. Protein: CSARDDRGLEQYF.

About this clonotype: A much larger clone lies one base from this, so it may be a read error. The chain joins TRBV20-1 to TRBJ2-1, with D perhaps TRBD1 (6 bases). This CDR3 spans 16 amino acids. Trimming pared 5 bases from V and 4 bases from J, leaving 21 bases between. Looked up from germline, CDR1 is DFQATT and CDR2 is SNEGSKA (reference sequence). The CDR3 spells CSALYPPGAAYNEQFF. The CDR3 DNA reads as TGCAGTGCTCTTTACCCACCAGGGGCCGCGTACAATGAGCAGTTCTTC.

This clonotype showed up just a few times. The gene calls are TRBV6-6 and TRBJ2-7; perhaps D is TRBD1 or TRBD2 (5 bases each). V lost 7 bases and J 7 bases, leaving 20 bases between the germline ends. The CDR3 is 14 amino acids. Germline V lookup: CDR1 MNHNY, CDR2 SVGAGI (reference sequence). Here the CDR3 DNA reads TGTGCCAGCACCTCCGGGACGGGGCTAGGTGAGCAGTACTTC. The encoded protein is CASTSGTGLGEQYF.

The sample holds many counts of this clonotype. The chain recombines TRBV5-1 with TRBJ2-2; D not certain. This CDR3 spans 11 amino acids. Germline CDR1 SGHRS, CDR2 YFSETQ. With 7 bases removed from V and 1 base from J, the gap between germline ends came to 2 bases. In nucleotides, the CDR3 is TGCGCCAGCCGGAACACCGGGGAGCTGTTTTTT. The encoded protein is CASRNTGELFF. Filled out from reference TRBV5-1 and TRBJ2-2, the complete variable domain reads KAGVTQTPRYLIKTRGQQVTLSCSPISGHRSVSWYQQTPGQGLQFLFEYFSETQRNKGNFPGRFSGRQFSNSRSEMNVSTLELGDSALYLCASRNTGELFFGEGSRLTVL.

The table lists this clonotype with many counts. This rearrangement joins TRBV6-6 to TRBJ2-7, with D possibly matching TRBD2 (6 bases). V was clipped by 6 bases and J by 4 bases, with 16 bases between them. Germline values: CDR1 MNHNY, CDR2 SVGAGI (reference sequence). The CDR3 contains 14 residues. The CDR3 here is CASSPQGGGYEQYF. The CDR3 nucleotides read TGTGCCAGCAGCCCCCAGGGAGGAGGGTACGAGCAGTACTTC.

The table lists this clonotype with a few counts. The chain is built from TRBV2 and TRBJ2-3, with a tentative D call TRBD2 (5 bases). Trimming took off 0 bases at V and 0 bases at J, with 13 bases between the two ends. The CDR3 covers 17 residues. The V gene's germline CDR1 is SNHLY and CDR2 FYNNEI. The CDR3 loop reads CASSEASLAPSTDTQYF. CDR3 nucleotides: TGTGCCAGCAGTGAAGCTTCCTTAGCGCCTAGCACAGATACGCAGTATTTT.

This clonotype has a count of ten or more. The chain employs TRBV7-3 and TRBJ2-2, with 12 bases fitting TRBD1. The CDR3 has 15 residues. The V segment lost 4 bases and the J segment 6 bases; nucleotides outside the gene matches: 3. Looked up from germline, CDR1 is SGHTA and CDR2 is FQGTGA. The CDR3 region is CASSSGTGGSGELFF. The CDR3 coding sequence is TGTGCCAGCAGCTCCGGGACAGGGGGCTCCGGGGAGCTGTTTTTT.

This chain joins TRBV18 and TRBJ2-6; D is uncertain. Germline V gene data show CDR1 as KGHSH and CDR2 as LQKENI. Trimming left V 3 bases short and J 0 bases short, with 6 bases between. This CDR3 is 15 amino acids long. The CDR3 reads CASSPSTSGANVLTF. For the CDR3, the DNA is TGTGCCAGCTCACCCTCAACCTCTGGGGCCAACGTCCTGACTTTC.

For this clonotype: Given a much more abundant clone one base away, this may be a read error. This chain links TRBV24-1 with TRBJ2-2; perhaps D is TRBD1 or TRBD2 (5 bases each). There are 12 residues in the CDR3. CDR1 and CDR2 from the germline V gene are KGHDR and SFDVKD. CDR3 sequence (DNA): TGTGCCACCAGCAGGGAATCCGGGGAGCTGTCTTTT. It specifies CATSRESGELSF.

This clonotype came up a few times. The junction differs from germline at one of its ends, possibly a read error. The chain employs TRBV10-3 and TRBJ1-5; D unclear. The CDR3 loop spans 14 amino acids. Germline values: CDR1 ENHRY, CDR2 SYGVKD. The CDR3 spells CANSERQTNQPQHF. The CDR3 nucleotides are TGTGCCAACAGTGAGAGGCAGACAAATCAGCCCCAGCATTTT.

This clonotype has ten or more counts. This chain uses TRBV28 with TRBJ1-4; 7 nucleotides agree with TRBD1. There are 15 residues in the CDR3. V shed 5 bases and J 8 bases; nucleotides not matched to a gene: 11. In germline, CDR1 is MDHEN, CDR2 SYDVKM. The CDR3, as DNA: TGTGCCAGCAGTCCAACAGGGGCCCCAGGGGAAAAACTGTTTTTT. Its translation is CASSPTGAPGEKLFF.

This clonotype has only a few counts. It may be a read error: a sequence one base away is much more abundant. The gene calls are TRBV30 and TRBJ2-1, with 13 bases aligning to TRBD2. CDR3 size: 14 residues. Germline CDR1 is GTSNPN and CDR2 is SVGIG (reference sequence). The CDR3 spells CAWTGLAGYKEQFF. CDR3 coding DNA: TGTGCCTGGACGGGACTAGCGGGATACAAGGAGCAGTTCTTC.